This TCR beta chain was identified in a study of T-cell memory formation after mild COVID-19. In TCRdb, the 5' RACE reads were re-called with MiXCR into one record per CDR3 protein. The sample includes tens of thousands of distinct CDR3 sequences, more than 12% seen only once; the top ten take approximately 39%. This clonotype was seen repeatedly, ten times or more. The CDR3 contains 15 residues. V lost 0 bases and J 2 bases, leaving 10 bases between the germline ends. In germline, CDR1 is MGHRA, CDR2 YSYEKL. Sequencing was carried out using PBMCs or a T cell subset sorted from them (not recorded which). The chain joins TRBV4-1 to TRBJ1-2, with TRBD1 as a possible D gene (5 bases). The origin of this receptor is a man between 18 and 29 years old who had mild COVID-19 (a few samples of this study predate the infection). Cell type and time point are not known. CDR3 sequence reads: CASSQDPAGNYGYTF. The CDR3 region has the DNA TGCGCCAGCAGCCAAGATCCCGCAGGGAACTATGGCTACACCTTC.